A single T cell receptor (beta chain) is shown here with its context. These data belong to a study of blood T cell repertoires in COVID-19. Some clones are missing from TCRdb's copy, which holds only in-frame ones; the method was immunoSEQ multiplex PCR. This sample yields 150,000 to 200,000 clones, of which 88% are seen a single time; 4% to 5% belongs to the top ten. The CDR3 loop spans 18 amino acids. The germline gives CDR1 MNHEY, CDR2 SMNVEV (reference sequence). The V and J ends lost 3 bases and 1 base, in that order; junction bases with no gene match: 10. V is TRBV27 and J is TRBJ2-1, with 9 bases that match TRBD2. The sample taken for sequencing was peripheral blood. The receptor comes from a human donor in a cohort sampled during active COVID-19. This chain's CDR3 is CASSFLAGPRESYNEQFF. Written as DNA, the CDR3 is TGTGCCAGCAGTTTCCTAGCGGGACCCCGAGAATCCTACAATGAGCAGTTCTTC.